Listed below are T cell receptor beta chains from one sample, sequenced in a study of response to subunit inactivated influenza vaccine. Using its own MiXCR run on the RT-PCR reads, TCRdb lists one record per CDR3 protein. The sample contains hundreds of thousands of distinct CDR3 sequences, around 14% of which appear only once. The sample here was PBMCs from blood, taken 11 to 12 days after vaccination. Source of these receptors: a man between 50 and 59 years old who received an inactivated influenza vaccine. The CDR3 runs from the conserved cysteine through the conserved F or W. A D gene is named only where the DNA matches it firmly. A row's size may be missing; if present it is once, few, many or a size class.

CDR3: CASSYSLRDLQFF
DNA: TGTGCCAGCAGTTACTCGTTACGGGACCTTCAATTCTTC
J: TRBJ2-1
D: -
size: -
V: TRBV6-5

CDR3: CASSLRAGGGPDTQYF
DNA: TGTGCCAGCTCTCTCAGAGCGGGGGGGGGCCCAGATACGCAGTATTTT
J: TRBJ2-3
D: TRBD2
size: -
V: TRBV2

CDR3: CSAREVLAGGQYF
DNA: TGCAGTGCTAGGGAGGTACTAGCGGGAGGGCAGTACTTC
J: TRBJ2-7
D: TRBD2
size: -
V: TRBV20-1

CDR3: CASSSPGLGSDTQYF
DNA: TGTGCCAGCAGTTCCCCGGGACTAGGATCAGATACGCAGTATTTT
J: TRBJ2-3
D: TRBD2
size: many
V: TRBV6-2/TRBV6-3

CDR3: CASSFFLLAGVGNEQYF
DNA: TGTGCCAGCAGTTTCTTCTTACTAGCGGGGGTTGGAAACGAGCAGTACTTC
J: TRBJ2-7
D: TRBD2
size: -
V: TRBV6-2/TRBV6-3

CDR3: CASSLGRYTDTQYF
DNA: TGCGCCAGCAGCTTGGGAAGGTACACAGATACGCAGTATTTT
J: TRBJ2-3
D: -
size: many
V: TRBV5-1

CDR3: CASSEELAGVYEQYF
DNA: TGTGCCAGCAGTGAAGAACTAGCGGGTGTCTACGAGCAGTACTTC
J: TRBJ2-7
D: TRBD2
size: -
V: TRBV2

CDR3: CSARDLAGGGGDYEQYF
DNA: TGCAGTGCTAGAGATCTGGCGGGAGGCGGGGGCGACTACGAGCAGTACTTC
J: TRBJ2-7
D: TRBD2
size: -
V: TRBV20-1

CDR3: CASSLHLDRSTDTQYF
DNA: TGTGCCAGCAGCTTGCACCTGGACCGTAGCACAGATACGCAGTATTTT
J: TRBJ2-3
D: -
size: few
V: TRBV11-2

CDR3: CASSSSQGNTEAFF
DNA: TGTGCCAGCAGCTCGAGTCAAGGGAACACTGAAGCTTTCTTT
J: TRBJ1-1
D: -
size: few
V: TRBV9

CDR3: CASNPGQHSNQPQHF
DNA: TGTGCCAGCAACCCGGGACAGCATAGCAATCAGCCCCAGCATTTT
J: TRBJ1-5
D: TRBD1
size: few
V: TRBV7-9

CDR3: CSARARDRGYSPLHF
DNA: TGCAGTGCTAGAGCCCGGGACAGGGGATATTCACCCCTCCACTTT
J: TRBJ1-6
D: TRBD1
size: few
V: TRBV20-1

CDR3: CASSYDLATSGAPQADTQYF
DNA: TGTGCCAGCAGTTATGACCTGGCGACTAGCGGGGCTCCCCAGGCGGATACGCAGTATTTT
J: TRBJ2-3
D: TRBD2
size: many
V: TRBV6-2/TRBV6-3

CDR3: CASSGTEFSNQPQHF
DNA: TGTGCCAGCAGTGGGACGGAGTTTAGCAATCAGCCCCAGCATTTT
J: TRBJ1-5
D: -
size: few
V: TRBV6-1

CDR3: CASSVMDRLNTEAFF
DNA: TGTGCCAGCAGCGTTATGGACAGGCTGAACACTGAAGCTTTCTTT
J: TRBJ1-1
D: TRBD1
size: few
V: TRBV9

CDR3: CSVGWDWVYNEQFF
DNA: TGCAGCGTTGGGTGGGATTGGGTTTACAATGAGCAGTTCTTC
J: TRBJ2-1
D: -
size: many
V: TRBV29-1

CDR3: CASSYRPGGITSSYNEQFF
DNA: TGTGCCAGCAGCTACCGGCCGGGGGGGATTACGAGCTCCTACAATGAGCAGTTCTTC
J: TRBJ2-1
D: TRBD2
size: -
V: TRBV13

CDR3: CASRGQTTDEQYF
DNA: TGTGCCAGCAGGGGGCAGACTACCGACGAGCAGTACTTC
J: TRBJ2-7
D: -
size: -
V: TRBV25-1

CDR3: CASSMTGPFYEQYF
DNA: TGTGCCAGCAGTATGACAGGCCCTTTCTACGAGCAGTACTTC
J: TRBJ2-7
D: -
size: few
V: TRBV12-3/TRBV12-4

CDR3: CATSDSPRAYEQYF
DNA: TGTGCCACCAGTGATTCTCCCAGGGCCTACGAGCAGTACTTC
J: TRBJ2-7
D: -
size: few
V: TRBV24-1

CDR3: CASSLSPGVRESTGELFF
DNA: TGTGCCAGCAGTTTATCGCCGGGGGTCCGCGAGAGCACCGGGGAGCTGTTTTTT
J: TRBJ2-2
D: -
size: -
V: TRBV27

CDR3: CASSYSTGYEQFF
DNA: TGTGCCAGCAGTTACTCGACGGGCTATGAGCAGTTCTTC
J: TRBJ2-1
D: -
size: -
V: TRBV6-6

CDR3: CASSLEGRGYTF
DNA: TGCGCCAGCAGCTTGGAGGGGCGTGGCTACACCTTC
J: TRBJ1-2
D: -
size: few
V: TRBV5-1

CDR3: CASGKTGNTEAFF
DNA: TGTGCCAGCGGCAAGACAGGGAACACTGAAGCTTTCTTT
J: TRBJ1-1
D: -
size: few
V: TRBV6-2/TRBV6-3

CDR3: CASGNSGTGRHNEQFF
DNA: TGTGCCAGCGGGAACTCCGGGACAGGGCGCCACAATGAGCAGTTCTTC
J: TRBJ2-1
D: TRBD1
size: few
V: TRBV11-2

CDR3: CASSLVAGSTDTQYF
DNA: TGTGCCAGCAGCTTAGTAGCGGGGAGCACAGATACGCAGTATTTT
J: TRBJ2-3
D: TRBD2
size: many
V: TRBV7-2

CDR3: CASSQETGSYNEQFF
DNA: TGTGCCAGCAGCCAAGAGACGGGATCCTACAATGAGCAGTTCTTC
J: TRBJ2-1
D: -
size: few
V: TRBV4-2

CDR3: CSARLSGSREQYF
DNA: TGCAGTGCTAGGTTATCGGGTTCTCGCGAGCAGTACTTC
J: TRBJ2-7
D: -
size: -
V: TRBV20-1

CDR3: CASSLGQAEAFF
DNA: TGCGCCAGCAGCTTGGGACAGGCTGAAGCTTTCTTT
J: TRBJ1-1
D: -
size: few
V: TRBV5-1

CDR3: CASSRTTGELFF
DNA: TGTGCCAGCAGCCGGACAACCGGGGAGCTGTTTTTT
J: TRBJ2-2
D: -
size: many
V: TRBV25-1

CDR3: CASSSHTGGIETQYF
DNA: TGTGCCAGCAGCTCCCACACAGGGGGGATAGAGACCCAGTACTTC
J: TRBJ2-5
D: TRBD1
size: few
V: TRBV7-9

CDR3: CASSPGTLSTDTQYF
DNA: TGTGCCAGCAGCCCGGGGACGCTTAGCACAGATACGCAGTATTTT
J: TRBJ2-3
D: -
size: few
V: TRBV7-2

CDR3: CASSHIVRTQANTGELFF
DNA: TGCGCCAGCAGCCACATTGTCCGGACACAAGCGAACACCGGGGAGCTGTTTTTT
J: TRBJ2-2
D: -
size: few
V: TRBV4-3

CDR3: CASSSHRQGVNEAFF
DNA: TGCGCCAGCAGCTCGCACCGACAGGGCGTGAATGAAGCTTTCTTT
J: TRBJ1-1
D: TRBD1
size: few
V: TRBV5-1

CDR3: CASKQGANTEAFF
DNA: TGTGCCAGCAAACAGGGGGCGAACACTGAAGCTTTCTTT
J: TRBJ1-1
D: TRBD1
size: -
V: TRBV6-1

CDR3: CASSPDFWTAQETQYF
DNA: TGTGCCAGCAGCCCCGACTTCTGGACAGCCCAAGAGACCCAGTACTTC
J: TRBJ2-5
D: -
size: -
V: TRBV7-9

CDR3: CASRPDFSYEQYF
DNA: TGTGCCAGCAGACCTGACTTCTCCTACGAGCAGTACTTC
J: TRBJ2-7
D: -
size: -
V: TRBV27

CDR3: CSALGAGGRNEQFF
DNA: TGCAGTGCATTAGGCGCGGGGGGGCGCAATGAGCAGTTCTTC
J: TRBJ2-1
D: TRBD2
size: -
V: TRBV20-1

CDR3: CASSSPGQGVTDTQYF
DNA: TGTGCCAGCAGCTCCCCGGGACAGGGTGTCACAGATACGCAGTATTTT
J: TRBJ2-3
D: TRBD1
size: -
V: TRBV7-8

CDR3: CASSLLPGAYNEQFF
DNA: TGTGCCAGCAGCTTACTTCCGGGGGCCTACAATGAGCAGTTCTTC
J: TRBJ2-1
D: -
size: -
V: TRBV7-3

CDR3: CASGGLAGVADTQYF
DNA: TGCGCCAGCGGGGGACTAGCGGGGGTAGCAGATACGCAGTATTTT
J: TRBJ2-3
D: TRBD2
size: -
V: TRBV5-1

CDR3: CASSPPWTGSTDTQYF
DNA: TGTGCCAGCAGCCCACCTTGGACAGGGAGCACAGATACGCAGTATTTT
J: TRBJ2-3
D: TRBD1
size: few
V: TRBV7-9

CDR3: CASSFVRGTAFF
DNA: TGTGCCAGCAGCTTCGTCAGGGGTACAGCTTTCTTT
J: TRBJ1-1
D: -
size: -
V: TRBV7-9

CDR3: CASMDSGVSSYNEQFF
DNA: TGCGCCAGCATGGATAGCGGGGTGAGCTCCTACAATGAGCAGTTCTTC
J: TRBJ2-1
D: TRBD2
size: many
V: TRBV5-1

CDR3: CSARASGGAGEQFF
DNA: TGCAGTGCTAGAGCTAGCGGGGGGGCCGGTGAGCAGTTCTTC
J: TRBJ2-1
D: TRBD2
size: -
V: TRBV20-1

CDR3: CASSFGQGSINEQFF
DNA: TGTGCCAGCAGCTTCGGACAGGGGAGTATCAATGAGCAGTTCTTC
J: TRBJ2-1
D: TRBD1
size: few
V: TRBV7-8

CDR3: CASSQMGQGNYEQYF
DNA: TGTGCCAGCAGCCAGATGGGACAGGGGAACTACGAGCAGTACTTC
J: TRBJ2-7
D: TRBD1
size: few
V: TRBV13

CDR3: CASSPDRGINTGELFF
DNA: TGTGCCAGCTCACCTGACAGGGGAATAAACACCGGGGAGCTGTTTTTT
J: TRBJ2-2
D: TRBD1
size: -
V: TRBV18

CDR3: CASRGNQNTGELFF
DNA: TGTGCCAGCCGGGGCAACCAGAACACCGGGGAGCTGTTTTTT
J: TRBJ2-2
D: -
size: few
V: TRBV6-2/TRBV6-3

CDR3: CASSRDRARNSPLHF
DNA: TGTGCCAGCAGCCGAGACAGGGCCAGAAATTCACCCCTCCACTTT
J: TRBJ1-6
D: TRBD1
size: -
V: TRBV6-1

CDR3: CASRTGWGFYGYTF
DNA: TGTGCCAGCCGGACAGGGTGGGGCTTCTATGGCTACACCTTC
J: TRBJ1-2
D: TRBD1
size: once
V: TRBV19

CDR3: CASSLDSFVRYEQYF
DNA: TGTGCCAGCAGCTTAGATTCTTTTGTTAGATACGAGCAGTACTTC
J: TRBJ2-7
D: -
size: many
V: TRBV11-2

CDR3: CASRADRVYNEQFF
DNA: TGTGCCAGTAGGGCGGACAGGGTATACAATGAGCAGTTCTTC
J: TRBJ2-1
D: TRBD1
size: few
V: TRBV19

CDR3: CSARGGASGYTF
DNA: TGCAGTGCTAGAGGGGGCGCATCTGGCTACACCTTC
J: TRBJ1-2
D: -
size: few
V: TRBV20-1

CDR3: CASSLKRRRDYEQYF
DNA: TGTGCCAGCAGTTTAAAGAGGAGACGAGACTACGAGCAGTACTTC
J: TRBJ2-7
D: -
size: -
V: TRBV12-3/TRBV12-4

CDR3: CASSQDRLAEYTGELFF
DNA: TGTGCCAGCAGCCAAGATCGACTAGCGGAATACACCGGGGAGCTGTTTTTT
J: TRBJ2-2
D: TRBD2
size: many
V: TRBV4-2

CDR3: CASSLRSGTGAYEQYF
DNA: TGTGCCAGCAGCTTACGCAGCGGGACAGGAGCCTACGAGCAGTACTTC
J: TRBJ2-7
D: -
size: many
V: TRBV7-8

CDR3: CSVEGGAYYGYTF
DNA: TGCAGCGTTGAAGGGGGGGCCTACTATGGCTACACCTTC
J: TRBJ1-2
D: -
size: few
V: TRBV29-1

CDR3: CSVRTSGPLDTQYF
DNA: TGCAGCGTTCGGACTAGCGGGCCGTTAGATACGCAGTATTTT
J: TRBJ2-3
D: TRBD2
size: few
V: TRBV29-1

CDR3: CASRGTSGGSYNEQFF
DNA: TGTGCCAGCAGGGGGACTAGCGGGGGGTCTTACAATGAGCAGTTCTTC
J: TRBJ2-1
D: TRBD2
size: few
V: TRBV7-9